This T cell receptor beta chain comes out of a study of cytomegalovirus exposure and HLA in healthy donors. This PCR relied on a set of 60 Vbeta primers and 13 Jbeta primers. Clones were read by immunoSEQ multiplex PCR, and TCRdb kept only the in-frame ones, dropping some. The data show about 90,000 clones, less than 85% seen once. The CDR3 totals 15 residues. From germline, CDR1 is MNHNS and CDR2 SASEGT. The V and J ends lost 10 bases and 3 bases respectively, with 18 bases between them. This clone was found once. Input material: PBMCs. This chain uses TRBV6-1 with TRBJ2-2, with a weak D call TRBD2 (6 bases). The source is a woman aged 60-70 years in good health and CMV-seropositive. The CDR3: CATRIGRRDTGELFF. The CDR3 nucleotides read TGTGCCACCCGGATCGGGCGGAGGGACACCGGGGAGCTGTTTTTT.